The clone carrying this TCR beta chain was detected once. Its specificity is not known. Per-sample assaying covered 85,000 to 100,000 TCR templates. Method: immunoSEQ multiplex PCR; TCRdb's copy keeps in-frame clones and lacks some. The repertoire consists of more than 90,000 clones, with roughly 94% occurring once and the leading ten covering approximately 1.5%. CDR3 length: 20 amino acids. Germline CDR1 reads SGHRS; CDR2 reads YFSETQ. Germline trimming cut 2 bases from V and 0 bases from J; bases unmatched to any gene: 17. This sample was included in a study of siplizumab effects on memory and regulatory T cells. Study conclusions and caveats: Siplizumab produced a significant reduction in alloreactive sequences that were traceable to unstimulated CD4+ memory cells. It seemed that naive T cells were more diverse than memory cells and were major contributors to the alloresponse. Roughly 75-96% of proliferating CD4+ or CD8+ clones lacked a naive or memory phenotype that could be assigned.

The specimen was non-Treg CD4+ T cells sorted from blood. This receptor was obtained from a human donor in good health. The chain is built from TRBV5-1 and TRBJ2-7, with 10 bases matching TRBD1. The CDR3 protein is CASSFLRFGDRGRFSYEQYF. The CDR3 coding sequence is TGCGCCAGCAGCTTTCTACGATTCGGGGACAGGGGTCGTTTCTCCTACGAGCAGTACTTC.